The entry below describes one T cell receptor (beta chain). The assay was immunoSEQ multiplex PCR, and TCRdb's table has in-frame clones only and misses some. The profile shows some 120,000 clones, about 94% of them singletons. The sample originates from a study of T cell changes during pregnancy in multiple sclerosis. CDR1 is SGHNT, CDR2 YYREEE, per germline (reference sequence). The length of the CDR3 is 18 residues. Trimming removed 4 bases from V and 0 bases from J; junction bases left unmatched: 14. The clonotype comes from a female donor with multiple sclerosis, enrolled in a pregnancy study. The chain has TRBV5-4 and TRBJ2-3; TRBD2 matches at 7 bases. The sample in question was peripheral blood, obtained in the third trimester of pregnancy. CDR3 region: CASSEGVSGLGSTDTQYF. The CDR3 DNA sequence: TGTGCCAGCAGCGAAGGGGTTAGCGGGCTCGGAAGCACAGATACGCAGTATTTT.